Listed below are T cell receptor beta chains from one sample, sequenced in a study of beta chain features in type 1 diabetes. Assay: immunoSEQ multiplex PCR; the TCRdb copy retains only in-frame clones and omits some. The sample comprises a few hundred thousand clones, approximately 10% of which are singletons, and more than 0.015% rests with the top ten. Sample: naive CD4+ T cells from blood. The source of these receptors is a young woman in good health. Each CDR3 is given with its conserved first and last residue. D genes are given only for firm matches. Clone size is shown for a subset of rows, as once, few, many or a class of expanded clone.

j_gene | v_gene | d_gene | abundance | CDR3aa | CDR3nt
TRBJ2-5 | TRBV28 | - | - | CASSFLARETQYF | TGTGCCAGCAGTTTTCTCGCGAGAGAGACCCAGTACTTC
TRBJ2-5 | TRBV30 | - | - | CAWKGQAAGRETQYF | TGTGCCTGGAAGGGGCAGGCCGCCGGACGGGAGACCCAGTACTTC
TRBJ1-5 | TRBV15 | - | - | CATSRDREMGNQPQHF | TGTGCCACCAGCAGAGATCGGGAGATGGGCAATCAGCCCCAGCATTTT
TRBJ2-4 | TRBV28 | - | - | CASTTGFLAKNIQYF | TGTGCCAGCACGACAGGATTCCTAGCCAAAAACATTCAGTACTTC
TRBJ2-1 | TRBV27 | TRBD2 | few | CASSLKGGLAGDNEQFF | TGTGCCAGCAGTTTAAAAGGTGGGCTAGCGGGGGACAATGAGCAGTTCTTC
TRBJ2-7 | TRBV5-1 | TRBD2 | few | CASSLGWWREGRYEQYF | TGCGCCAGCAGCTTGGGATGGTGGCGGGAGGGCCGCTACGAGCAGTACTTC
TRBJ1-2 | TRBV4-3 | - | - | CASSQARGGGYTF | TGCGCCAGCAGCCAAGCGCGGGGCGGAGGCTACACCTTC
TRBJ1-1 | TRBV7-2 | - | - | CASSLGSGILNTEAFF | TGTGCCAGCAGCTTAGGGTCAGGGATCCTGAACACTGAAGCTTTCTTT
TRBJ2-4 | TRBV4-3 | TRBD2 | few | CASSPGTSGRSGGDIQYF | TGCGCCAGCAGCCCAGGGACTAGCGGGAGGAGTGGTGGGGACATTCAGTACTTC
TRBJ2-3 | TRBV7-2 | TRBD2 | few | CASSLGRLAGGPADTQYF | TGTGCCAGCAGCTTAGGTCGGCTAGCGGGAGGGCCAGCAGATACGCAGTATTTT
TRBJ1-2 | TRBV5-1 | TRBD1 | - | CASSSGQGRGYTF | TGCGCCAGCAGCTCGGGACAGGGGCGCGGCTACACCTTC
TRBJ2-5 | TRBV4-3 | - | - | CASSQSRTITYQETQYF | TGCGCCAGCAGCCAATCAAGGACAATAACGTACCAAGAGACCCAGTACTTC
TRBJ2-1 | TRBV19 | - | - | CASSLRLEQFF | TGTGCCAGTAGTCTCCGACTAGAGCAGTTCTTC
TRBJ2-2 | TRBV7-2 | - | - | CASSRRRGTGELFF | TGTGCCAGCAGCCGTCGTAGGGGGACCGGGGAGCTGTTTTTT
TRBJ1-1 | TRBV7-9 | TRBD1 | - | CASSPKGAVPEAFF | TGTGCCAGCAGCCCGAAGGGGGCGGTCCCAGAAGCTTTCTTT
TRBJ1-2 | TRBV30 | - | few | CAWNWVRQIGNGYTF | TGTGCCTGGAATTGGGTGAGGCAGATTGGAAATGGCTACACCTTC